This T cell receptor (beta chain) is drawn from a study of OX40 agonist ivuxolimab in advanced cancers. Study context: With a range of roughly 20 to 90, age averaged about 58 years, and around 80% were male. Notes on the study in general: Partial responders receiving 0.1-3.0 mg/kg showed among the lowest clonal expansion. CD4+ and CD8+ blood T cells expanded clonally by week 6 at 0.1 to 3.0 mg/kg.

Profiled with immunoSEQ multiplex PCR; TCRdb holds only in-frame clones, not every one. The profile shows some 66,000 clones, about four fifths of them singletons. With regard to this clone: Its specificity is not known.

The CDR3 is 16 residues long. Exclusion applied to patients with autoimmune disease history or systemic immunosuppression. This sequence joins TRBV21-1 and TRBJ2-3. TRBV21-1 is a recognized pseudogene. This receptor was identified in an adult with an advanced solid tumor such as melanoma, head and neck, liver or kidney cancer. Sequenced material: CD4+ or CD8+ T cells sorted from blood, taken in a trial of the OX40 agonist ivuxolimab. Here the CDR3 reads CASSKVGLVCTDTQYF. The CDR3 DNA reads TGTGCCAGCAGCAAAGTAGGGCTAGTATGCACAGATACGCAGTATTTT.